One sample yielded the 25 T cell receptor beta chains listed below, sequenced in a study of shared clonotypes between healthy human individuals (TCRdb year 2020). Preparation of the library involved the immunoSEQ multiplex PCR assay. In TCRdb, the immuneACCESS table is reduced to in-frame sequences with V and J assigned. These tables do not hold every clone; where another copy was compared, an unresolved V gene accounts for under half, and the others remain unexplained. This sample comprises around 2.3 million clones, 95% of them detected only once. The top ten hold roughly 0.13% of the sample. Sample: naive CD4+ T cells sorted from blood. The label giving this sample's cell subset or site can be read as: CD45RA+ positively selected. The receptors come from a man aged 18 to 29 in good health.

This rearrangement joins TRBV4-1 to TRBJ2-4; either TRBD1 or TRBD2 may fit D (6 bases each). The CDR3 is 21 residues long. In germline, CDR1 is MGHRA, CDR2 YSYEKL. V was cut by 0 bases and J by 0 bases, with 24 bases left in between. CDR3 in amino acids: CASSQDGAGTPKGLAKNIQYF. The CDR3 DNA follows: TGCGCCAGCAGCCAAGATGGGGCGGGGACACCCAAGGGTCTAGCCAAAAACATTCAGTACTTC.

The chain uses TRBV10-3 and TRBJ2-7; TRBD1 is a possible D gene (6 bases). Germline-derived CDR1 and CDR2 are ENHRY and SYGVKD. V was trimmed by 4 bases and J by 0 bases, leaving 13 bases between them. The CDR3 has 15 amino acids. CDR3: CAISAGGLVSYEQYF. DNA for the CDR3: TGTGCCATCAGTGCTGGGGGCCTCGTCTCCTACGAGCAGTACTTC.

This clone showed up just once. This sequence joins TRBV7-6 and TRBJ2-7, with 12 bases fitting TRBD1. The germline V gene encodes CDR1 SGHVS and CDR2 FNYEAQ. The CDR3 consists of 15 residues. J was trimmed by 8 bases and V by 4 bases; bases with no gene match: 9. The CDR3 reads CASSSSGTGGSQQYF. Written as DNA, the CDR3 is TGTGCCAGCAGCTCTTCCGGGACAGGGGGCAGTCAGCAGTACTTC.

The J gene is TRBJ2-6, the V gene TRBV2; D may correspond to TRBD1 or TRBD2 (5 bases each). CDR1 and CDR2 from the germline V gene are SNHLY and FYNNEI. The V and J ends lost 4 bases and 0 bases respectively, with 13 bases between them. The CDR3 contains 17 residues. CDR3 loop: CASSGVGTSSGANVLTF. CDR3 DNA sequence: TGTGCCAGCAGTGGCGTCGGGACCTCCTCTGGGGCCAACGTCCTGACTTTC. The full variable domain, with the rest looked up from reference TRBV2 and TRBJ2-6, is EPEVTQTPSHQVTQMGQEVILRCVPISNHLYFYWYRQILGQKVEFLVSFYNNEISEKSEIFDDQFSVERPDGSNFTLKIRSTKLEDSAMYFCASSGVGTSSGANVLTFGAGSRLTVL.

This clone has just one count. V is TRBV6-5 and J is TRBJ2-7; TRBD1 matches 9 bases. The CDR3 length is 14 residues. Trimming removed 6 bases from V and 3 bases from J; junction bases left unmatched: 6. Germline V lookup: CDR1 MNHEY, CDR2 SVGAGI. The CDR3: CASRGQGFYYEQYF. The CDR3 DNA is TGTGCCAGCAGGGGACAGGGTTTTTACTACGAGCAGTACTTC.

The chain combines TRBV5-1 with TRBJ2-2; D unresolved. Deletions cut 0 bases from V and 8 bases from J, with 8 bases between. The germline V gene has CDR1 SGHRS and CDR2 YFSETQ. This CDR3 has 13 amino acids. CDR3 nucleotide sequence: TGCGCCAGCAGCTTGGCACAAGGAGGGGAGCTGTTTTTT. Its protein is CASSLAQGGELFF.

The CDR3 here is CASSGQVGVEQYF. DNA for the CDR3: TGTGCCAGCAGTGGACAGGTTGGGGTCGAGCAGTACTTC. The rearrangement links TRBV2 to TRBJ2-7; a weak D match, TRBD1 (6 bases). Germline lookup yields CDR1 SNHLY and CDR2 FYNNEI. This CDR3 is 13 amino acids long. Trimming took 4 bases from V and 6 from J, leaving 13 bases between them.

CDR3 amino acids: CAITGERADTQYF. The CDR3 DNA is TGTGCCATCACGGGGGAGCGGGCAGATACGCAGTATTTT. The V gene is TRBV10-3, the J gene TRBJ2-3; TRBD2 is a possible D gene (6 bases). This CDR3 has 13 amino acids. Germline-derived CDR1 and CDR2 are ENHRY and SYGVKD. V was cut by 7 bases and J by 4 bases, with 12 bases left in between.

This clone showed up just once. V and J are TRBV10-3 and TRBJ1-1; D gene ambiguous. Trimming took 2 bases from V and 2 from J, leaving 12 bases between them. CDR3 length equals 15 residues. From germline, CDR1 is ENHRY and CDR2 SYGVKD. CDR3 sequence (DNA): TGTGCCATCAGTGAGATAGTGGCAGCAAACACTGAAGCTTTCTTT. Translated: CAISEIVAANTEAFF.

As regards this clone: This same CDR3 is encoded by further DNA sequences in the sample. The CDR3 loop is CASRQTSQSYNEQFF. The CDR3 DNA reads as TGTGCCAGCAGACAGACTAGTCAGTCCTACAATGAGCAGTTCTTC. The genes are TRBV27 and TRBJ2-1, with D possibly TRBD2 on 6 matching bases. The length of the CDR3 is 15 residues. CDR1 is MNHEY, CDR2 SMNVEV, per germline (reference sequence). Deletions cut 6 bases from V and 1 base from J, with 13 bases between.

The CDR3 sequence is CASSLLGFDSKAEAFF. The CDR3 DNA is TGTGCCAGCAGCCTACTCGGGTTTGACAGTAAGGCTGAAGCTTTCTTT. This chain uses TRBV11-2 with TRBJ1-1; D possibly corresponds to TRBD1 (5 bases). The CDR3 is 16 amino acids. The V and J ends lost 5 bases and 6 bases respectively, with 22 bases between them. Germline V gene data show CDR1 as SGHAT and CDR2 as FQNNGV.

The V call is TRBV6-5, the J call TRBJ2-4, with TRBD1 identical over 9 bases. CDR3 length: 15 residues. Trimming cost V 2 bases and J 6 bases; bases outside gene matches: 5. Germline CDR1 is MNHEY and CDR2 is SVGAGI. CDR3 amino acids: CASSYTGGRGNIQYF. The CDR3 bases are TGTGCCAGCAGTTACACAGGGGGCAGGGGAAACATTCAGTACTTC.

The V and J genes are TRBV11-2 and TRBJ2-4; TRBD1 is a possible D gene (6 bases). V shed 1 base and J shed 1 base, with 11 bases lying between them. The CDR3 consists of 16 residues. Germline-derived CDR1 and CDR2 are SGHAT and FQNNGV. The CDR3: CASSLGGPGAKNIQYF. As DNA, the CDR3 is TGTGCCAGCAGCTTAGGGGGGCCTGGGGCCAAAAACATTCAGTACTTC.

The rearrangement uses TRBV23-1 and TRBJ1-2; unclear D gene. TRBV23-1 is placed among ORFs of uncertain function. V was pared by 2 bases and J by 8 bases, with 6 bases between. This CDR3 has 11 residues. The CDR3 nucleotides are TGCGCCAGCAGTCAAGTCCCCGGCTACACCTTC. Translating it yields CASSQVPGYTF.

This chain uses TRBV5-6 with TRBJ2-3, with 7 bases aligning to TRBD2. Germline V gives CDR1 SGHDT, CDR2 YYEEEE. The CDR3 has 16 residues. Unmatched junction bases numbered 6, after V lost 2 bases and J lost 0 bases. The CDR3 region has the DNA TGTGCCAGCAGCTTAGGACTAGGGTTGAGCACAGATACGCAGTATTTT. It yields the protein CASSLGLGLSTDTQYF.

A few counts support this clone. This rearrangement joins TRBV30 to TRBJ1-6, with D hard to call. V was shortened by 1 base and J by 8 bases, with 3 bases between the two germline ends. The length of the CDR3 is 11 residues. Germline V lookup: CDR1 GTSNPN, CDR2 SVGIG (reference sequence). CDR3 amino acids: CAWSADSPLHF. DNA of the CDR3: TGTGCCTGGAGTGCGGATTCACCCCTCCACTTT.

A remark on this clone: The sample has other DNA sequences that encode this CDR3 too. This sequence joins TRBV7-9 and TRBJ1-2, with D possibly being TRBD1 (5 bases). The V gene's germline CDR1 is SEHNR and CDR2 FQNEAQ (reference sequence). CDR3 length equals 12 residues. The V end lost 1 base, the J end lost 8 bases, and 8 bases lay between the germline ends. The CDR3 sequence: CASSLEGWGYTF. The CDR3 DNA is TGTGCCAGCAGCTTAGAGGGGTGGGGCTACACCTTC.

CDR3 DNA: TGTGCCACCAGCAGAGGGGACAGGGAGAAAAAACTGTTTTTT. It yields the protein CATSRGDREKKLFF. This chain links TRBV15 with TRBJ1-4, with TRBD1 matching 9 bases. Losses at the gene ends were 1 base for V and 9 bases for J; bases not matched to a gene: 3. CDR3 length equals 14 residues. Germline V gives CDR1 LNHNV, CDR2 YYDKDF (reference sequence).

The rearrangement uses TRBV15 and TRBJ2-2; tentatively, D is TRBD1 or TRBD2 (7 bases each). Trimming pared 6 bases from V and 4 bases from J, leaving 33 bases between. The germline V gene encodes CDR1 LNHNV and CDR2 YYDKDF (reference sequence). The CDR3 consists of 21 residues. Here the CDR3 DNA reads TGTGCCACCAGTTCTCAAGGGGGCCCGGGGGGCATTCGCTGGGGCACCGGGGAGCTGTTTTTT. Protein: CATSSQGGPGGIRWGTGELFF.

This clone came up once. The gene calls are TRBV14 and TRBJ1-2; D perhaps matches TRBD1 (5 bases). Trimming removed 4 bases at V and 2 bases at J, with 14 bases between. Germline CDR1 and CDR2: SGHDN and FVKESK. The CDR3 has 15 residues. This CDR3 is CASSPVGAPNYGYTF. CDR3 coding DNA: TGTGCCAGCAGCCCGGTCGGGGCCCCCAACTATGGCTACACCTTC.

This clone has just one count. The rearrangement links TRBV6-5 to TRBJ2-7; the match to TRBD1 covers 9 bases. J was trimmed by 6 bases and V by 5 bases; bases with no gene match: 8. The CDR3 is 14 residues long. Germline V gives CDR1 MNHEY, CDR2 SVGAGI. DNA of the CDR3: TGTGCCAGCAGTCCCCGGACAGGGGCCCGCGAGCAGTACTTC. Residues: CASSPRTGAREQYF.

The rearrangement uses TRBV18 and TRBJ2-1; 7 nucleotides line up with TRBD1. V trimming: 5 bases; J trimming: 7 bases; junction bases outside the gene matches: 2. Germline assignment: CDR1 KGHSH and CDR2 LQKENI. This CDR3 is built from 12 residues. CDR3 coding DNA: TGTGCCAGCTCATTGGGACAGAATGAGCAGTTCTTC. Translating it yields CASSLGQNEQFF.

This chain connects TRBV5-1 to TRBJ1-3; 9 bases map to TRBD1. Unmatched junction bases numbered 12, after V lost 3 bases and J lost 8 bases. Germline loops: CDR1 SGHRS, CDR2 YFSETQ. The CDR3 has 16 amino acids. In nucleotides, the CDR3 is TGCGCCAGCAGCTCGGATCCGCCGGGACAGGGACACACCATATATTTT. Protein sequence: CASSSDPPGQGHTIYF. The whole variable domain, filled in from reference TRBV5-1 and TRBJ1-3, reads KAGVTQTPRYLIKTRGQQVTLSCSPISGHRSVSWYQQTPGQGLQFLFEYFSETQRNKGNFPGRFSGRQFSNSRSEMNVSTLELGDSALYLCASSSDPPGQGHTIYFGEGSWLTVV.

This chain uses TRBV5-1 with TRBJ1-1, with TRBD1 as a possible D gene (6 bases). CDR3 length: 14 residues. V was clipped by 7 bases and J by 1 base, with 14 bases between them. Germline CDR1 SGHRS, CDR2 YFSETQ. The CDR3 region has the DNA TGCGCCAGCGGGGAACAGGGACAGAACACTGAAGCTTTCTTT. This codes for CASGEQGQNTEAFF.

CDR3 coding DNA: TGCGCCAGCAGCCGCAGGGACAGGGGAAGCACCGGGGAGCTGTTTTTT. This sequence encodes CASSRRDRGSTGELFF. This chain links TRBV5-1 with TRBJ2-2, with 10 bases aligning to TRBD1. With 4 bases clipped from V and 4 bases from J, the junction kept 7 bases outside the gene matches. CDR1 is SGHRS, CDR2 YFSETQ, per germline. The CDR3 totals 16 residues.